The 23 T cell receptor beta chains given below trace back to one sample, sequenced in a study of blood T cell repertoires in COVID-19. Only in-frame clones appear in the TCRdb table, and some are missing; sequencing was by immunoSEQ multiplex PCR. The data show 380,000 or so clones, with roughly 90% seen just once and 0.95% to 1% held by the top ten. Sequencing input: PBMCs or T cells enriched from blood (not recorded which). These receptors were taken from a woman in her 30s with acute COVID-19.

V usage is TRBV9 and J usage is TRBJ2-3, with D possibly TRBD2 on 6 matching bases. CDR1 and CDR2 (germline): SGDLS, YYNGEE. The CDR3 has 16 residues. The V end was cut by 0 bases, the J end by 1 base, with 12 bases between. CDR3 in amino acids: CASSVGRELGTDTQYF. The CDR3 nucleotides read TGTGCCAGCAGCGTAGGGAGGGAGTTGGGCACAGATACGCAGTATTTT.

The chain uses TRBV7-2 and TRBJ2-3; 8 nucleotides agree with TRBD2. The junction had 9 bases not matched to a gene; V was cut back by 4 bases and J by 3 bases. The CDR3 runs 16 residues. CDR1 and CDR2 (germline): SGHTA, FQGNSA. The CDR3 protein is CASSSHRGLVTDTQYF. In DNA form, the CDR3 reads TGTGCCAGCAGCTCGCACCGGGGACTAGTGACAGATACGCAGTATTTT.

The rearrangement uses TRBV7-6 and TRBJ2-6, with 9 positions matching TRBD2. J gave up 4 bases and V 4 bases, and 11 bases lay outside the gene matches. Germline lookup yields CDR1 SGHVS and CDR2 FNYEAQ. This CDR3 region has 18 residues. The CDR3 here is CASSYGGVAGVGANVLTF. CDR3 nucleotides: TGTGCCAGCAGCTACGGTGGGGTAGCGGGGGTAGGGGCCAACGTCCTGACTTTC.

The chain has TRBV15 and TRBJ2-2, with D possibly matching TRBD2 (5 bases). The ends were cut back, 3 bases at V and 0 bases at J, with 8 bases in the middle. CDR1 and CDR2 (germline): LNHNV, YYDKDF (reference sequence). There are 15 residues in the CDR3. The CDR3 bases are TGTGCCACCAGCAGGGACGGGACGAACACCGGGGAGCTGTTTTTT. Amino acid sequence: CATSRDGTNTGELFF.

The rearrangement links TRBV7-4 to TRBJ2-1, with 9 bases fitting TRBD2. Losses at the gene ends were 1 base for V and 0 bases for J; bases not matched to a gene: 4. Looked up from germline, CDR1 is SGHVT and CDR2 is SQSDAQ. CDR3 length: 17 amino acids. DNA for the CDR3: TGTGCCAGCAGCTTAGTCGCTAGCGGGGACTCCTACAATGAGCAGTTCTTC. Translation gives CASSLVASGDSYNEQFF.

V usage is TRBV2 and J usage is TRBJ1-6; 7 bases are a match to TRBD1. V was clipped by 5 bases and J by 8 bases; unmatched bases: 15. Looked up from germline, CDR1 is SNHLY and CDR2 is FYNNEI. There are 17 residues in the CDR3. The CDR3 nucleotides are TGTGCCAGCAGTTCAGGGGGAAGGGCGGATAGGGATTCACCCCTCCACTTT. This sequence encodes CASSSGGRADRDSPLHF.

This chain links TRBV3-1 (or the pseudogene TRBV3-2) with TRBJ1-3; 7 positions agree with TRBD1. The V gene end was trimmed by 6 bases and the J gene end by 0 bases; junction bases not matched to a gene: 11. Germline lookup yields CDR1 LGHDT and CDR2 YNNKEL (reference sequence). The CDR3 extends over 17 amino acids. CDR3 in DNA: TGTGCCAGCAGGAGAGGGACAGCTCATCACTCTGGAAACACCATATATTTT. This codes for CASRRGTAHHSGNTIYF.

The chain has TRBV27 and TRBJ2-7; the match to TRBD1 covers 7 bases. This CDR3 contains 16 residues. Germline CDR1 reads MNHEY; CDR2 reads SMNVEV (reference sequence). V lost 4 bases and J lost 3; bases outside the gene matches: 12. This chain's CDR3 is CASSSIIARQGYEQYF. CDR3 nucleotide sequence: TGTGCCAGCAGTTCCATCATAGCGCGACAGGGCTACGAGCAGTACTTC.

The V call is TRBV10-3, the J call TRBJ1-5, with 7 bases lining up with TRBD1. This CDR3 is built from 14 residues. The V segment lost 2 bases and the J segment 7 bases; nucleotides outside the gene matches: 5. Germline-derived CDR1 and CDR2 are ENHRY and SYGVKD. As DNA, the CDR3 is TGTGCCATCAGTGAGGAACAGGGGCGGCAGCCCCAGCATTTT. The encoded protein is CAISEEQGRQPQHF.

V and J are TRBV5-5 and TRBJ2-7; 12 bases are a match to TRBD2. Germline values: CDR1 SGHKS, CDR2 YYEKEE (reference sequence). The CDR3 is made up of 17 amino acids. V was clipped by 4 bases and J by 5 bases; unmatched bases: 13. The CDR3 protein is CASSATSGGLGGNEQYF. CDR3 coding DNA: TGTGCCAGCAGCGCGACTAGCGGGGGACTCGGAGGGAACGAGCAGTACTTC.

This rearrangement joins TRBV7-2 to TRBJ2-1; 8 nucleotides match TRBD2. This CDR3 region has 17 residues. The germline gives CDR1 SGHTA, CDR2 FQGNSA. The trim removed 0 bases at V and 8 bases at J, leaving 12 bases unmatched. CDR3 loop: CASSLAPLRGARYEQFF. The CDR3 region has the DNA TGTGCCAGCAGCTTAGCTCCCTTGCGGGGGGCGAGGTATGAGCAGTTCTTC.

This chain connects TRBV27 to TRBJ1-1, with 8 bases matching TRBD1. V trimming: 10 bases; J trimming: 4 bases; junction bases outside the gene matches: 8. Germline V gene lookup returns CDR1 MNHEY and CDR2 SMNVEV (reference sequence). The CDR3 spans 13 residues. For the CDR3, the DNA is TGTGCCACTCAGGACAGGGAGAGCACTGAAGCTTTCTTT. Its protein is CATQDRESTEAFF.

J is TRBJ1-2 and V is TRBV7-2; 8 bases match TRBD1. Germline CDR1 SGHTA, CDR2 FQGNSA. V trimming: 1 base; J trimming: 4 bases; junction bases outside the gene matches: 5. This CDR3 is 15 amino acids long. The CDR3 loop is CASSLGGQAGYGYTF. CDR3 nucleotides: TGTGCCAGCAGCTTAGGGGGACAGGCCGGCTATGGCTACACCTTC.

The V and J genes are TRBV25-1 and TRBJ1-3, with D possibly being TRBD1 (5 bases). The germline V and J ends were trimmed by 2 bases and 1 base, with 18 bases remaining between them. Germline V gene lookup returns CDR1 MGHDK and CDR2 SYGVNS. CDR3 length: 18 residues. CDR3 in DNA: TGTGCCAGCAGTGAACTCCCAGGGAAAGGAAGGTCTGGAAACACCATATATTTT. It yields the protein CASSELPGKGRSGNTIYF.

This clone was seen a single time. The chain uses TRBV19 and TRBJ1-5, with D possibly matching TRBD1 (5 bases). Germline values: CDR1 LNHDA, CDR2 SQIVND (reference sequence). This CDR3 is 15 amino acids long. V was shortened by 6 bases and J by 4 bases, with 16 bases between the two germline ends. Here the CDR3 reads CASRGDFLGNQPQHF. CDR3 nucleotides: TGTGCCAGTAGAGGGGACTTTTTAGGGAATCAGCCCCAGCATTTT.

The J gene is TRBJ1-5, the V gene TRBV5-8; D remains ambiguous. V dropped 4 bases and J dropped 6 bases, with 17 bases sitting between them. CDR1 and CDR2 (germline): SGHTS, YDEGEE. This CDR3 region has 15 residues. DNA for the CDR3: TGTGCCAGCAGCCTCAAGGTGGAGGGAGGTCAGCCCCAGCATTTT. As protein: CASSLKVEGGQPQHF. Full variable domain (outside the CDR3, taken from reference TRBV5-8 and TRBJ1-5): EAGVTQSPTHLIKTRGQQATLRCSPISGHTSVYWYQQALGLGLQFLLWYDEGEERNRGNFPPRFSGRQFPNYSSELNVNALELEDSALYLCASSLKVEGGQPQHFGDGTRLSIL.

The chain has TRBV4-2 and TRBJ2-7, with a weak D call TRBD2 (6 bases). This CDR3 contains 14 residues. The germline gives CDR1 LGHNA, CDR2 YNFKEQ. V was cut by 4 bases and J by 4 bases, with 14 bases left in between. The CDR3 is CASSRPEGRYEQYF. The CDR3 nucleotides are TGTGCCAGCAGCCGACCGGAGGGTCGGTACGAGCAGTACTTC.

This chain joins TRBV6-5 and TRBJ2-2; weak D call: TRBD2 (6 bases). Trimming removed 5 bases from V and 3 bases from J, with 13 bases in between. The CDR3 has 15 residues. Looked up from germline, CDR1 is MNHEY and CDR2 is SVGAGI. This CDR3 is CASSKGLSYTGELFF. In DNA form, the CDR3 reads TGTGCCAGCAGTAAGGGACTGTCGTACACCGGGGAGCTGTTTTTT.

The chain couples TRBV5-4 to TRBJ2-5, with 8 bases aligning to TRBD2. Looked up from germline, CDR1 is SGHNT and CDR2 is YYREEE (reference sequence). The CDR3 has 14 amino acids. With V trimmed by 4 bases and J by 5 bases, 7 bases remained unmatched. In DNA, the CDR3 is TGTGCCAGCAGCCCCGGGGGGGCTCGGGAGACCCAGTACTTC. This codes for CASSPGGARETQYF.

The chain couples TRBV6-1 to TRBJ2-3; D is perhaps TRBD2 (5 bases). The CDR3 has 15 residues. The V gene's germline CDR1 is MNHNS and CDR2 SASEGT. The germline V and J ends were trimmed by 3 bases and 0 bases, with 10 bases remaining between them. The CDR3 is CASSDGLTSTDTQYF. The CDR3 bases are TGTGCCAGCAGTGATGGACTTACCAGCACAGATACGCAGTATTTT.

This rearrangement joins TRBV5-1 to TRBJ2-3; 11 bases align to TRBD2. This CDR3 spans 16 amino acids. With 1 base clipped from V and 4 bases from J, the junction kept 5 bases outside the gene matches. Germline V CDR1 and CDR2: SGHRS, YFSETQ. DNA of the CDR3: TGCGCCAGCAGCTTGATAGCGGGGGGGCCTCCAGATACGCAGTATTTT. Its protein is CASSLIAGGPPDTQYF.

This chain uses TRBV4-1 with TRBJ1-6; TRBD1 matches at 7 bases. Per the germline V gene, CDR1 is MGHRA and CDR2 is YSYEKL. The junction had 9 bases not matched to a gene; V was cut back by 3 bases and J by 7 bases. The CDR3 totals 16 residues. CDR3 in amino acids: CASSQGRDSRNSPLHF. CDR3 sequence (DNA): TGCGCCAGCAGCCAGGGCAGGGACAGCAGAAATTCACCCCTCCACTTT.

This sequence joins TRBV28 and TRBJ2-7; D unresolved. The CDR3 is 11 residues long. Looked up from germline, CDR1 is MDHEN and CDR2 is SYDVKM. V was clipped by 6 bases and J by 2 bases, with 5 bases between them. The CDR3 loop is CASRSTYEQYF. CDR3 DNA sequence: TGTGCCAGCAGGTCCACCTACGAGCAGTACTTC.